The sequence of this TCR beta chain was determined in a study of blood T cell repertoires in COVID-19. As for the study in general: The cDNA or gDNA used as material had been derived from T cells, B-cell-depleted T cells, or PBMCs.

In germline, CDR1 is GTSNPN, CDR2 SVGIG (reference sequence). The CDR3 has 16 amino acids. V was trimmed by 0 bases and J by 4 bases, leaving 18 bases between them. Profiled with immunoSEQ multiplex PCR; TCRdb holds only in-frame clones, not every one. This table holds fewer than 25,000 clones, approximately 90% found once. This sequence joins TRBV30 and TRBJ1-2; a possible D gene is TRBD1 (5 bases). The sample consisted of peripheral blood. This sequence was found in a human donor in a cohort sampled during active COVID-19. The donor label of this sample is uncertain. The CDR3 loop is CAWSVGLGGRGYGYTF. In DNA form, the CDR3 reads TGTGCCTGGAGTGTAGGTCTGGGGGGTAGGGGCTATGGCTACACCTTC.